The 20 T cell receptor beta chains below come from one sample, sequenced in a study of cytomegalovirus exposure and HLA in healthy donors. PCR amplification relied on 60 Vbeta primers (plus 13 Jbeta primers). Clones were read by immunoSEQ multiplex PCR, and TCRdb kept only the in-frame ones, dropping some. The table for this sample gives about 160,000 clones. Source material: PBMCs. These receptors all come from a woman aged 55 to 70 in good health and CMV-seronegative.

The chain carries TRBV5-5 and TRBJ1-3; D unclear. The length of the CDR3 is 18 residues. Trimming removed 0 bases from V and 0 bases from J, with 16 bases in between. Germline loops: CDR1 SGHKS, CDR2 YYEKEE (reference sequence). The CDR3, as DNA: TGTGCCAGCAGCTTGGAAACCGCATCGAGAGTCTCTGGAAACACCATATATTTT. This codes for CASSLETASRVSGNTIYF. Drawing the rest from reference TRBV5-5 and TRBJ1-3, the complete variable domain is DAGVTQSPTHLIKTRGQQVTLRCSPISGHKSVSWYQQVLGQGPQFIFQYYEKEERGRGNFPDRFSARQFPNYSSELNVNALLLGDSALYLCASSLETASRVSGNTIYFGEGSWLTVV.

The chain links TRBV19 to TRBJ1-5; 8 bases fit TRBD1. The CDR3 is 14 amino acids. The germline V gene encodes CDR1 LNHDA and CDR2 SQIVND (reference sequence). Trimming cost V 4 bases and J 4 bases; bases outside gene matches: 3. The CDR3 sequence is CASSNGQGNQPQHF. The DNA of the CDR3 is TGTGCCAGTAGTAATGGACAGGGAAATCAGCCCCAGCATTTT. The whole variable domain, filled in from reference TRBV19 and TRBJ1-5, reads DGGITQSPKYLFRKEGQNVTLSCEQNLNHDAMYWYRQDPGQGLRLIYYSQIVNDFQKGDIAEGYSVSREKKESFPLTVTSAQKNPTAFYLCASSNGQGNQPQHFGDGTRLSIL.

The chain joins TRBV2 to TRBJ1-5; D might be TRBD1 (6 bases). The germline CDR1 and CDR2 sequences are SNHLY and FYNNEI. The CDR3 sequence is 18 residues long. Trimming pared 6 bases from V and 0 bases from J, leaving 21 bases between. CDR3 sequence: CASRSGTKDQYSNQPQHF. The CDR3 DNA reads as TGTGCCAGCAGGTCCGGGACAAAGGACCAGTATAGCAATCAGCCCCAGCATTTT.

The gene calls are TRBV6-6 and TRBJ1-2, with D uncertain. Germline V gene lookup returns CDR1 MNHNY and CDR2 SVGAGI (reference sequence). This CDR3 region has 13 residues. CDR3 loop: CAILGAKEAGYTF. The CDR3 DNA follows: TGTGCAATCTTGGGAGCAAAGGAGGCCGGCTACACCTTC.

The chain recombines TRBV6-5 with TRBJ1-3; D is unclear. Germline CDR1 reads MNHEY; CDR2 reads SVGAGI. V was trimmed by 2 bases and J by 0 bases, leaving 8 bases between them. This CDR3 is built from 15 residues. The CDR3 here is CASSYGDYSGNTIYF. For the CDR3, the DNA is TGTGCCAGCAGTTACGGAGATTACTCTGGAAACACCATATATTTT.

The CDR3 loop reads CASSQPGHQYEQYF. CDR3 in DNA: TGTGCCAGCAGCCAACCGGGACACCAGTACGAGCAGTACTTC. The rearrangement links TRBV4-2 to TRBJ2-7; a weak D match, TRBD1 (6 bases). Germline loops: CDR1 LGHNA, CDR2 YNFKEQ. V dropped 2 bases and J dropped 4 bases, with 12 bases sitting between them. This CDR3 region has 14 residues.

The chain joins TRBV10-3 to TRBJ2-7; D may be TRBD2 (6 bases). The germline V gene has CDR1 ENHRY and CDR2 SYGVKD. V lost 2 bases and J lost 3, with 14 bases in between. The CDR3 contains 15 residues. Here the CDR3 DNA reads TGTGCCATCAGTGAGGGCGGGGAGTCCCTCTACGAGCAGTACTTC. This codes for CAISEGGESLYEQYF.

The chain uses TRBV7-2 and TRBJ1-5; no firm D call. This CDR3 contains 13 residues. Looked up from germline, CDR1 is SGHTA and CDR2 is FQGNSA. V lost 1 base and J 5 bases, leaving 6 bases between the germline ends. CDR3 sequence reads: CASSLVRDQPQHF. The DNA for the CDR3 is TGTGCCAGCAGCTTAGTACGCGATCAGCCCCAGCATTTT.

The CDR3 DNA reads as TGTGCCAGCAGCTTGGACAGCTATTCACCCCTCCACTTT. Translated: CASSLDSYSPLHF. V usage is TRBV5-4 and J usage is TRBJ1-6; D is ambiguous. CDR3 length: 13 amino acids. CDR1 and CDR2 from the germline V gene are SGHNT and YYREEE (reference sequence). V was cut by 0 bases and J by 8 bases, with 6 bases left in between.

The V gene is TRBV11-2, the J gene TRBJ1-4; unclear D gene. V was trimmed by 1 base and J by 3 bases, leaving 3 bases between them. Per the germline V gene, CDR1 is SGHAT and CDR2 is FQNNGV. The CDR3 totals 13 residues. In DNA form, the CDR3 reads TGTGCCAGCAGCTTAGTCTCTAATGAAAAACTGTTTTTT. It yields the protein CASSLVSNEKLFF. Complete variable domain (other parts from reference TRBV11-2 and TRBJ1-4): EAGVAQSPRYKIIEKRQSVAFWCNPISGHATLYWYQQILGQGPKLLIQFQNNGVVDDSQLPKDRFSAERLKGVDSTLKIQPAKLEDSAVYLCASSLVSNEKLFFGSGTQLSVL.

The chain is built from TRBV9 and TRBJ2-7; D ambiguous. The CDR3 is made up of 12 amino acids. V was clipped by 4 bases and J by 4 bases, with 9 bases between them. Looked up from germline, CDR1 is SGDLS and CDR2 is YYNGEE. CDR3 DNA: TGTGCCAGCAGCCCGGCCGGGTACGAGCAGTACTTC. It yields the protein CASSPAGYEQYF. Complete variable domain (other parts from reference TRBV9 and TRBJ2-7): DSGVTQTPKHLITATGQRVTLRCSPRSGDLSVYWYQQSLDQGLQFLIQYYNGEERAKGNILERFSAQQFPDLHSELNLSSLELGDSALYFCASSPAGYEQYFGPGTRLTVT.

The CDR3 reads CASSLMVAGGLDTQYF. Here the CDR3 DNA reads TGTGCCAGCAGCTTAATGGTAGCGGGGGGGTTGGATACGCAGTATTTT. The chain links TRBV7-6 to TRBJ2-3, with TRBD2 matching over 11 bases. Germline CDR1 reads SGHVS; CDR2 reads FNYEAQ. The CDR3 has 16 residues. J gave up 6 bases and V 2 bases, and 7 bases lay outside the gene matches.

For the CDR3, the DNA is TGCAGCGTGAGAGACGTGACAGGGGTTTTTGAAGCTTTCTTT. Translated: CSVRDVTGVFEAFF. The chain has TRBV29-1 and TRBJ1-1, with 8 bases matching TRBD1. V lost 6 bases, J lost 7 bases, and 13 bases stayed unmatched. Germline-derived CDR1 and CDR2 are SQVTM and ANQGSEA. The CDR3 runs to 14 residues.

The rearrangement joins TRBV6-1 to TRBJ1-1; D perhaps matches TRBD1 (5 bases). Germline lookup yields CDR1 MNHNS and CDR2 SASEGT. Trimming removed 4 bases from V and 2 bases from J, with 11 bases in between. The CDR3 runs to 14 residues. CDR3 bases: TGTGCCAGCAGTGTGGGACTTACCAACACTGAAGCTTTCTTT. Its protein product is CASSVGLTNTEAFF.

The gene calls are TRBV18 and TRBJ1-1, with D perhaps TRBD1 (5 bases). V lost 4 bases and J 1 base, leaving 7 bases between the germline ends. Per germline, CDR1 KGHSH and CDR2 LQKENI. The CDR3 consists of 13 residues. The CDR3 DNA is TGTGCCAGCTCACTACAGGAGAACACTGAAGCTTTCTTT. It translates to CASSLQENTEAFF.

V and J are TRBV29-1 and TRBJ2-7; tentative D call: TRBD1 (5 bases). Trimming stripped 7 bases from V and 1 base from J, with 11 bases between. The CDR3 has 12 amino acids. Germline V lookup: CDR1 SQVTM, CDR2 ANQGSEA. The CDR3: CSAQGLSYEQYF. The DNA for the CDR3 is TGCAGCGCTCAGGGTCTTTCCTACGAGCAGTACTTC.

Concerning this clone itself: Other DNA sequences in the sample encode the same CDR3. The chain recombines TRBV18 with TRBJ2-5; D not resolved. Trimming pared 6 bases from V and 5 bases from J, leaving 7 bases between. The CDR3 loop spans 11 amino acids. CDR1 is KGHSH, CDR2 LQKENI, per germline. The CDR3: CASSPGETQYF. As DNA, the CDR3 is TGTGCCAGCTCGCCAGGCGAGACCCAGTACTTC. The full variable domain, with the rest looked up from reference TRBV18 and TRBJ2-5, is NAGVMQNPRHLVRRRGQEARLRCSPMKGHSHVYWYRQLPEEGLKFMVYLQKENIIDESGMPKERFSAEFPKEGPSILRIQQVVRGDSAAYFCASSPGETQYFGPGTRLLVL.

V usage is TRBV12-5 and J usage is TRBJ2-1; a weak D match, TRBD2 (6 bases). V lost 5 bases, J lost 6 bases, and 11 bases lay in between. The length of the CDR3 is 13 residues. CDR1 and CDR2 from the germline V gene are LGHNT and FRNRAP. The DNA of the CDR3 is TGTGCTAGTGGTCTTAGACTAGTCAATGAGCAGTTCTTC. Protein: CASGLRLVNEQFF.

The rearrangement joins TRBV5-4 to TRBJ1-5, with unresolved D. Germline lookup yields CDR1 SGHNT and CDR2 YYREEE (reference sequence). V dropped 1 base and J dropped 0 bases, with 8 bases sitting between them. The CDR3 loop spans 15 amino acids. This chain's CDR3 is CASSLHPGSNQPQHF. In nucleotides, the CDR3 is TGTGCCAGCAGCTTGCACCCGGGTAGCAATCAGCCCCAGCATTTT.

The gene calls are TRBV6-6 and TRBJ2-7, with 10 bases lining up with TRBD1. CDR3 size: 14 residues. V was clipped by 8 bases and J by 4 bases; unmatched bases: 8. Germline V gene lookup returns CDR1 MNHNY and CDR2 SVGAGI (reference sequence). The CDR3 spells CASRLGTGEYEQYF. The CDR3 DNA reads TGTGCCAGCCGCCTCGGGACAGGGGAGTACGAGCAGTACTTC.